What follows is one TCR beta chain and its context. This sample is drawn from a study of CD8+ T cells in alopecia areata. Extracted RNA was reverse transcribed into cDNA, the sequencing template. Produced via immunoSEQ multiplex PCR; TCRdb's table is partial and in-frame only. The data contain about 130,000 clones, around 60% of them seen just once; the ten biggest clones take up about 6%. The CDR3 contains 12 residues. Trimming shortened V by 3 bases and J by 1 base, and 3 bases separated the two germline ends. Germline V gene data show CDR1 as SGHAT and CDR2 as FQNNGV. This chain uses TRBV11-2 with TRBJ1-1; D uncertain. This clonotype was obtained from a human donor with alopecia areata. The sequences come from CD4+ T cells sorted from blood, collected at week 0. The CDR3 DNA reads as TGTGCCAGCAGCTTCCCGAACACTGAAGCTTTCTTT. It translates to CASSFPNTEAFF.